This T cell receptor (beta chain) was obtained from a study of blood T cells in healthy people across ages. Deletions cut 1 base from V and 6 bases from J, with 14 bases between. The germline gives CDR1 SGHVS, CDR2 FNYEAQ. This CDR3 has 15 residues. The authors ran a second PCR of roughly 6 to 11 cycles using a sample-barcoded 5' primer and a J-beta primer mix. TCRdb fed the 5' RACE reads into MiXCR, producing one record per CDR3 protein. Of 500,000 to 550,000 distinct CDR3 sequences listed, less than 25% are singletons. These data were also reused for a study on T cells of mothers and their children.

V is TRBV7-6 and J is TRBJ2-3; D gene uncertain. Sequencing used blood. The clonotype was recovered from a boy younger than 18 in good health. This chain's CDR3 is CASSLGALPRDTQYF. Written as DNA, the CDR3 is TGTGCCAGCAGCTTAGGGGCCCTCCCCCGGGATACGCAGTATTTT.